This TCR beta chain was retrieved from a study of blood T cell repertoires in COVID-19 (dated by TCRdb to the early 2020s). Study-wide context: Samples from collaborators originated in the United States, Italy and Spain and spanned both the acute and convalescent phases of COVID-19. The prospective study material was composed of cDNA or gDNA derived from T cells, B-cell-depleted T cells, or PBMCs. Subjects who had been exposed to COVID-19, were actively infected with it, or had recovered from it provided the deeply sampled blood TCRbeta repertoires that made up the dataset. A freely available public database, intended as a resource for researchers studying the immune response to SARS-CoV-2, is where the repertoires were released. The samples were drawn from two sources: the first 160 participants of the ongoing ImmuneRACE study, and 1,254 subjects contributed by 6 global collaborators. A de-identified subject ID, COVID-19 status, age in years and sex were almost always included in the sample metadata. Where HLA class I and class II types were available, the types were taken from metadata supplied by the sample provider, not from assay-based typing. General study outcomes and caveats: The amount of clinical and demographic metadata varied by source and participant and was provided uncurated.

About this clone itself: Its antigen is currently not known. No qualities accompany the bases; no much larger clone lies one base away.

One collaborating source in Seattle enrolled patients while the patients were actively infected and followed the patients over time throughout the course of disease. Collaborating institutions collected whole blood in K2EDTA tubes following their own protocols. For TCRbeta analysis, collaborator samples were shipped as frozen whole blood, as isolated PBMCs, or as DNA extracted from either sample type. Spanning cysteine to phenylalanine, the CDR3 consists of 16 amino acids. Here the CDR3 DNA is all that survives: 48 bases in frame from base 1. The germline V gene gives CDR1 as SNHLY and CDR2 as FYNNEI. V loses 1 base, J loses 3 bases, and the germline ends lie 12 bases apart. The immunoSEQ Assay, a bias-controlled multiplex PCR, was used to amplify TCRbeta CDR3 regions from genomic DNA. The original methods were these. Nucleated cell counts per sample were estimated from amplification of reference gene primers within the assay. Sequence reads were collapsed and filtered to measure the absolute abundance of every unique TCRbeta CDR3 rearrangement. For each sample, productive Simpson clonality was calculated as the square root of Simpson's diversity index over productive rearrangements. TCRdb limited this immuneACCESS table to in-frame rearrangements with V and J called. A share of clones is missing; checked studies link under half to unresolved V genes, and the rest is unexplained. V and J calls plus clone size are reproduced from that table; the DNA served to infer D and trimming. The sample table holds approximately 280,000 clones, of which 80% to 95% were seen once. Of the sample, around 6.8% is held by the ten largest clones.

The chain uses TRBV2 and TRBJ2-2, with a weak D call of TRBD1 (5 bases match). This receptor was taken from a woman aged 25 to 39 with COVID-19, enrolled during active disease. The specimen was peripheral blood. The sequenced DNA is TGTGCCAGCAGTGAAGAGGGGCAGGGCTACACCGGGGAGCTGTTTTTT. This translates into CASSEEGQGYTGELFF.